These T cell receptor beta chains were read from a single sample in a study of regulatory T cells in long-lasting Graves disease. MiXCR, applied by TCRdb to the multiplex PCR reads, yields one record per CDR3 protein. The sample contains 300,000 to 450,000 distinct CDR3 sequences, less than 20% of which appear only once. Here the sequenced sample was peripheral blood mononuclear cells (PBMCs), taken at new diagnosis, from a patient treated with antithyroid drugs. These TCRs come from a female donor with Graves disease. The CDR3 runs from the conserved cysteine through the conserved F or W. Each record gives: CDR3 length, V gene, D gene, J gene, clone size, CDR3 DNA, CDR3 protein. D genes are given only for firm matches. Clone size is stated in some rows and not others, as once, few, many or a class when expanded.

len: 13; v_gene: TRBV6-2/TRBV6-3; d_gene: NA; j_gene: TRBJ2-2; abundance: many; CDR3nt: TGTGCCAGCAGGGGGACGAACACCGGGGAGCTGTTTTTT; CDR3aa: CASRGTNTGELFF
len: 13; v_gene: TRBV28; d_gene: NA; j_gene: TRBJ1-2; abundance: many; CDR3nt: TGTGCCAGCAGTTTGAACAGGAACTATGGCTACACCTTC; CDR3aa: CASSLNRNYGYTF
len: 15; v_gene: TRBV27; d_gene: NA; j_gene: TRBJ2-1; abundance: NA; CDR3nt: TGTGCCAGCAGTTTATCCCGGACTAACTACAATGAGCAGTTCTTC; CDR3aa: CASSLSRTNYNEQFF
len: 17; v_gene: TRBV12-3/TRBV12-4; d_gene: TRBD1; j_gene: TRBJ2-1; abundance: many; CDR3nt: TGTGCCAGCAGTCCGACCTACAGGGGGCCGAGGGGCGATGAGCAGTTCTTC; CDR3aa: CASSPTYRGPRGDEQFF
len: 13; v_gene: TRBV29-1; d_gene: NA; j_gene: TRBJ2-7; abundance: many; CDR3nt: TGCAGCGTTGACAGGGGGGCGGGCTACGAGCAGTACTTC; CDR3aa: CSVDRGAGYEQYF
len: 14; v_gene: TRBV28; d_gene: TRBD2; j_gene: TRBJ2-7; abundance: many; CDR3nt: TGTGCCAGCAGTTGGGGAGGGATAGGCTACGAGCAGTACTTC; CDR3aa: CASSWGGIGYEQYF
len: 14; v_gene: TRBV2; d_gene: NA; j_gene: TRBJ1-4; abundance: many; CDR3nt: TGTGCCAGCAGTTACAGTCCAACTAATGAAAAACTGTTTTTT; CDR3aa: CASSYSPTNEKLFF
len: 14; v_gene: TRBV9; d_gene: NA; j_gene: TRBJ2-2; abundance: few; CDR3nt: TGTGCCAGCAGCCCCTACGACACAACCGGGGAGCTGTTTTTT; CDR3aa: CASSPYDTTGELFF
len: 18; v_gene: TRBV20-1; d_gene: TRBD2; j_gene: TRBJ2-3; abundance: NA; CDR3nt: TGCAGTGCTAGAGACCTGCTAGCGGGGGCTTTACGCACAGATACGCAGTATTTT; CDR3aa: CSARDLLAGALRTDTQYF
len: 19; v_gene: TRBV4-3; d_gene: TRBD2; j_gene: TRBJ2-1; abundance: few; CDR3nt: TGCGCCAGCAGCCCCACATGGAGGAGGACTAGCGGGGCATACAATGAGCAGTTCTTC; CDR3aa: CASSPTWRRTSGAYNEQFF
len: 15; v_gene: TRBV2; d_gene: TRBD2; j_gene: TRBJ2-7; abundance: few; CDR3nt: TGTGCCAGCAGCTCAGGACTAGCGAAGCCCTACGAGCAGTACTTC; CDR3aa: CASSSGLAKPYEQYF
len: 17; v_gene: TRBV6-2/TRBV6-3; d_gene: TRBD2; j_gene: TRBJ2-7; abundance: NA; CDR3nt: TGTGCCAGCGGACCGGGACTAGCGGGAGGCGACCTCTACGAGCAGTACTTC; CDR3aa: CASGPGLAGGDLYEQYF
len: 16; v_gene: TRBV29-1; d_gene: TRBD1; j_gene: TRBJ2-3; abundance: NA; CDR3nt: TGCAGCGTTGAGGTTCCGACAGGGGTTCGGTTGGATACGCAGTATTTT; CDR3aa: CSVEVPTGVRLDTQYF
len: 13; v_gene: TRBV7-3; d_gene: TRBD1; j_gene: TRBJ1-6; abundance: many; CDR3nt: TGTGCCAGCAGCCCAGGACAGGATTCACCCCTCCACTTT; CDR3aa: CASSPGQDSPLHF
len: 16; v_gene: TRBV14; d_gene: TRBD1; j_gene: TRBJ1-2; abundance: many; CDR3nt: TGTGCCAGCAGCCAAGGCGGGACAGTCGTTCCCTATGGCTACACCTTC; CDR3aa: CASSQGGTVVPYGYTF
len: 14; v_gene: TRBV7-3; d_gene: TRBD1; j_gene: TRBJ2-1; abundance: many; CDR3nt: TGTGCCAGCAGCTATCAGGGGGCGTACAATGAGCAGTTCTTC; CDR3aa: CASSYQGAYNEQFF
len: 15; v_gene: TRBV10-3; d_gene: NA; j_gene: TRBJ2-4; abundance: few; CDR3nt: TGTGCCATCAGTTTAGGAGAGGGAACCAAAAACATTCAGTACTTC; CDR3aa: CAISLGEGTKNIQYF
len: 14; v_gene: TRBV6-5; d_gene: NA; j_gene: TRBJ2-2; abundance: many; CDR3nt: TGTGCCAGCAGTTACTATGATAACACCGGGGAGCTGTTTTTT; CDR3aa: CASSYYDNTGELFF
len: 15; v_gene: TRBV2; d_gene: TRBD2; j_gene: TRBJ2-7; abundance: many; CDR3nt: TGTGCCAGCAGTGAACAATTAGCGGGGCCCTACGAGCAGTACTTC; CDR3aa: CASSEQLAGPYEQYF
len: 16; v_gene: TRBV11-2; d_gene: TRBD1; j_gene: TRBJ2-7; abundance: many; CDR3nt: TGTGCCAGCAGCCGTACCGGGACAGGGCTTGACTACGAGCAGTACTTC; CDR3aa: CASSRTGTGLDYEQYF
len: 18; v_gene: TRBV28; d_gene: NA; j_gene: TRBJ2-1; abundance: many; CDR3nt: TGTGCCAGCAGTTTAAGGTCGCGGGACACCAAGCCCCACAATGAGCAGTTCTTC; CDR3aa: CASSLRSRDTKPHNEQFF
len: 13; v_gene: TRBV29-1; d_gene: NA; j_gene: TRBJ1-1; abundance: many; CDR3nt: TGCAGCGTGGAAAGGACGGGGAGCACTGAAGCTTTCTTT; CDR3aa: CSVERTGSTEAFF
len: 16; v_gene: TRBV28; d_gene: TRBD1; j_gene: TRBJ2-3; abundance: many; CDR3nt: TGTGCCAGCAATGAATCCGGGACAGGGGTCCGGGATACGCAGTATTTT; CDR3aa: CASNESGTGVRDTQYF
len: 13; v_gene: TRBV13; d_gene: NA; j_gene: TRBJ2-1; abundance: NA; CDR3nt: TGTGCCAGCAGCCCCCCCACGCACAATGAGCAGTTCTTC; CDR3aa: CASSPPTHNEQFF
len: 14; v_gene: TRBV5-6; d_gene: TRBD1; j_gene: TRBJ2-7; abundance: many; CDR3nt: TGTGCCAGCAGCACACAGGGGGTAGCCTACGAGCAGTACTTC; CDR3aa: CASSTQGVAYEQYF
len: 15; v_gene: TRBV29-1; d_gene: TRBD2; j_gene: TRBJ2-2; abundance: few; CDR3nt: TGCAGCGTTGATACTAGCGGGATGGGCACCGGGGAGCTGTTTTTT; CDR3aa: CSVDTSGMGTGELFF
len: 14; v_gene: TRBV2; d_gene: NA; j_gene: TRBJ2-3; abundance: many; CDR3nt: NA; CDR3aa: CASSESDFAGGTPF
len: 16; v_gene: TRBV29-1; d_gene: NA; j_gene: TRBJ2-2; abundance: many; CDR3nt: TGCAGCGTTGAAGATTCTGGGCGTCTGGACACCGGGGAGCTGTTTTTT; CDR3aa: CSVEDSGRLDTGELFF
len: 14; v_gene: TRBV27; d_gene: NA; j_gene: TRBJ2-5; abundance: many; CDR3nt: TGTGCCAGCAGTCCGACCTATGCACAAGAGACCCAGTACTTC; CDR3aa: CASSPTYAQETQYF
len: 12; v_gene: TRBV10-3; d_gene: NA; j_gene: TRBJ1-3; abundance: many; CDR3nt: TGTGCGATAGCAGGGACTGGAAACACCATATATTTT; CDR3aa: CAIAGTGNTIYF
len: 15; v_gene: TRBV6-2/TRBV6-3; d_gene: NA; j_gene: TRBJ1-4; abundance: NA; CDR3nt: TGTGCCAGCAGTGCCCCACAGGGTGATGCCGAAAAACTGTTTTTT; CDR3aa: CASSAPQGDAEKLFF
len: 14; v_gene: TRBV2; d_gene: TRBD2; j_gene: TRBJ2-3; abundance: NA; CDR3nt: TGTGCCAGCACCGGACTAGCGGGCCCAGATACGCAGTATTTT; CDR3aa: CASTGLAGPDTQYF
len: 15; v_gene: TRBV7-2; d_gene: NA; j_gene: TRBJ2-3; abundance: many; CDR3nt: TGTGCCAGCAGCACTCGGTCTGGCCGGGTAGATACGCAGTATTTT; CDR3aa: CASSTRSGRVDTQYF
len: 14; v_gene: TRBV12-3/TRBV12-4; d_gene: TRBD2; j_gene: TRBJ2-3; abundance: many; CDR3nt: TGTGCCAGCTGTCCAGCGGGGGGCACAGATACGCAGTATTTT; CDR3aa: CASCPAGGTDTQYF
len: 13; v_gene: TRBV27; d_gene: NA; j_gene: TRBJ1-1; abundance: few; CDR3nt: TGTGCCAGCAGTTCAGAGCTTTCCACCCGGGCTTTCTTT; CDR3aa: CASSSELSTRAFF
len: 19; v_gene: TRBV7-2; d_gene: TRBD1; j_gene: TRBJ2-7; abundance: many; CDR3nt: TGTGCCAGCAGCTTAGCCTCACCGCCAGGGGGTCCAAGCTCCTACGAGCAGTACTTC; CDR3aa: CASSLASPPGGPSSYEQYF
len: 15; v_gene: TRBV10-3; d_gene: TRBD2; j_gene: TRBJ2-3; abundance: NA; CDR3nt: TGTGCCATTACTAGCGGGAATATGGAAGCAGATACGCAGTATTTT; CDR3aa: CAITSGNMEADTQYF
len: 17; v_gene: TRBV6-5; d_gene: NA; j_gene: TRBJ2-2; abundance: few; CDR3nt: TGTGCCAGCAGTTACATGCCTCAAGTACAAGCGACCGGGGAGCTGTTTTTT; CDR3aa: CASSYMPQVQATGELFF
len: 12; v_gene: TRBV29-1; d_gene: NA; j_gene: TRBJ1-1; abundance: few; CDR3nt: TGCAGCGTTGGAAGCCGGTTCACTGAAGCTTTCTTT; CDR3aa: CSVGSRFTEAFF
len: 14; v_gene: TRBV5-1; d_gene: NA; j_gene: TRBJ2-1; abundance: few; CDR3nt: TGCGCCAGCAGACCCCAGGGCTCCTACAATGAGCAGTTCTTC; CDR3aa: CASRPQGSYNEQFF
len: 14; v_gene: TRBV6-2/TRBV6-3; d_gene: NA; j_gene: TRBJ1-2; abundance: many; CDR3nt: TGTGCCAGCAGTGAAGATCGGGGCCGCTATGGCTACACCTTC; CDR3aa: CASSEDRGRYGYTF